This is a list of T cell receptor beta chains from one sample in a study of shared clonotypes between healthy human individuals. Some clones are missing from TCRdb's copy, which holds only in-frame ones; the method was immunoSEQ multiplex PCR. This table has about 2.3 million clones, roughly 93% appearing once. What was sequenced was naive CD4+ T cells from PBMCs. Source of these receptors: a man aged 18 to 30 in good health. Some clones in this sample may be carry-over from other donors' samples. The CDR3 runs from the conserved cysteine through the conserved F or W. Fields, in order: V gene, D gene, J gene, clone size, CDR3 protein, CDR3 DNA. A D gene is named only where the DNA matches it firmly. The listing skips clone size in some rows; elsewhere it reads once, few, many or a size class.

TRBV7-8	TRBD2	TRBJ2-1	NA	CASSLARYSGVSYNEQFF	TGTGCCAGCAGCTTAGCGCGCTATAGCGGGGTTTCCTACAATGAGCAGTTCTTC
TRBV11-1	NA	TRBJ2-3	NA	CASSFGTDTQYF	TGTGCCAGCAGCTTTGGCACAGATACGCAGTATTTT
TRBV28	TRBD2	TRBJ2-1	NA	CASSPPYGGRARNEQFF	TGTGCCAGCAGTCCCCCTTACGGCGGGAGGGCCCGCAATGAGCAGTTCTTC
TRBV4-1	NA	TRBJ1-2	NA	CASSQARDSRRGLGYTF	TGCGCCAGCAGCCAAGCTCGGGACTCACGGCGGGGTCTGGGCTACACCTTC
TRBV6-1	NA	TRBJ1-2	NA	CASSEWSRSYGYTF	TGTGCCAGCAGTGAATGGTCCAGGTCTTATGGCTACACCTTC
TRBV10-3	NA	TRBJ2-3	NA	CAISASGTDTQYF	TGTGCCATCAGTGCTAGCGGCACAGATACGCAGTATTTT
TRBV5-1	NA	TRBJ1-2	NA	CASSLAVTASPWTF	TGCGCCAGCAGCTTGGCAGTGACAGCAAGCCCCTGGACCTTC
TRBV9	NA	TRBJ2-6	once	CASSVGRPGANVLTF	TGTGCCAGCAGCGTAGGGCGACCTGGGGCCAACGTCCTGACTTTC
TRBV5-4	NA	TRBJ1-6	once	CASRRGAMEHSPLHF	TGTGCCAGCAGAAGAGGGGCAATGGAACATTCACCCCTCCACTTT
TRBV4-1	TRBD1	TRBJ2-5	NA	CASSLDREETQYF	TGCGCCAGCAGCCTAGACAGGGAAGAGACCCAGTACTTC
TRBV18	TRBD2	TRBJ2-3	NA	CASSQGLGLVDTQYF	TGTGCCAGCTCACAGGGACTAGGATTAGTAGATACGCAGTATTTT
TRBV5-1	NA	TRBJ2-2	NA	CASSSDKPGELFF	TGCGCCAGCAGCTCGGACAAGCCCGGGGAGCTGTTTTTT
TRBV12-5	TRBD1	TRBJ1-2	NA	CASGGTGEYGYTF	TGTGCATCAGGGGGGACAGGGGAATATGGCTACACCTTC
TRBV18	NA	TRBJ2-3	NA	CASSQLPGVIDAFSTDTQYF	TGTGCCAGCTCACAACTCCCCGGGGTGATCGATGCCTTTAGCACAGATACGCAGTATTTT
TRBV5-5	TRBD2	TRBJ2-2	NA	CASSWTGTSPGELFF	TGTGCCAGCAGCTGGACCGGGACTAGCCCCGGGGAGCTGTTTTTT
TRBV2	NA	TRBJ1-5	NA	CASSGEQGGNQPQHF	TGTGCCAGCAGTGGGGAACAGGGAGGCAATCAGCCCCAGCATTTT
TRBV29-1	NA	TRBJ2-7	NA	CSARGQISYEQYF	TGCAGCGCAAGAGGACAGATCTCCTACGAGCAGTACTTC
TRBV7-3	NA	TRBJ2-7	NA	CASSLKPGGDYEQYF	TGTGCCAGCAGCTTAAAGCCAGGGGGGGACTACGAGCAGTACTTC
TRBV27	TRBD2	TRBJ2-5	NA	CASSPRGSGRRYQETQYF	TGTGCCAGCAGCCCCCGGGGTAGCGGGAGGAGGTACCAAGAGACCCAGTACTTC
TRBV5-4	NA	TRBJ2-6	NA	CASSLDSRAGANVLTF	TGTGCCAGCAGTCTGGATTCCAGGGCTGGGGCCAACGTCCTGACTTTC
TRBV5-4	TRBD2	TRBJ2-7	once	CASSLTGTSGEQYF	TGTGCCAGCAGCTTGACCGGGACTAGCGGCGAGCAGTACTTC
TRBV27	NA	TRBJ2-2	NA	CASSMDGQNTGELFF	TGTGCCAGCAGTATGGACGGGCAGAACACCGGGGAGCTGTTTTTT
TRBV11-3	TRBD2	TRBJ2-3	NA	CASSRSGSLTDTQYF	TGTGCCAGCAGCCGGAGCGGGAGTCTGACAGATACGCAGTATTTT
TRBV7-8	NA	TRBJ2-1	once	CASSLGGGTVHNEQFF	TGTGCCAGCAGCTTAGGGGGCGGGACAGTCCACAATGAGCAGTTCTTC
TRBV30	TRBD1	TRBJ1-1	NA	CAWSVMGQGAITEAFF	TGTGCCTGGAGTGTTATGGGGCAGGGGGCTATCACTGAAGCTTTCTTT
TRBV6-5	TRBD2	TRBJ2-7	NA	CASRTRGGREQYF	TGTGCCAGCAGAACCCGGGGGGGCCGTGAGCAGTACTTC
TRBV19	NA	TRBJ1-5	NA	CASSTVGDQPQHF	TGTGCCAGTAGTACGGTCGGAGATCAGCCCCAGCATTTT
TRBV19	NA	TRBJ1-5	NA	CASSIGSWVAQPQHF	TGTGCCAGTAGTATAGGTTCGTGGGTCGCTCAGCCCCAGCATTTT
TRBV11-2	NA	TRBJ2-1	NA	CASSSNNEQFF	TGTGCCAGCAGCTCTAACAATGAGCAGTTCTTC
TRBV29-1	TRBD2	TRBJ2-3	NA	CSVERLAVSDTQYF	TGCAGCGTTGAAAGGCTAGCGGTGTCAGATACGCAGTATTTT
TRBV28	NA	TRBJ1-1	NA	CASTVDSLNTEAFF	TGTGCCAGCACCGTGGACAGCTTGAACACTGAAGCTTTCTTT
TRBV7-2	NA	TRBJ2-5	once	CASSPLREAETQYF	TGTGCCAGCAGCCCCCTGAGGGAAGCAGAGACCCAGTACTTC
TRBV5-1	TRBD2	TRBJ2-7	NA	CASSSTGTSGFYEQYF	TGCGCCAGCAGCTCGACCGGGACTAGCGGGTTCTACGAGCAGTACTTC
TRBV6-4	TRBD1	TRBJ2-3	NA	CASSRGRGPRDTQYF	TGTGCCAGCAGTCGGGGCAGGGGGCCAAGAGATACGCAGTATTTT
TRBV5-1	NA	TRBJ2-3	once	CASSLGTGPDTQYF	TGCGCCAGCAGCTTGGGTACAGGGCCAGATACGCAGTATTTT
TRBV6-5	NA	TRBJ1-2	NA	CASSYGGGGLVHGYTF	TGTGCCAGCAGTTACGGCGGTGGGGGTTTAGTACATGGCTACACCTTC
TRBV4-3	TRBD1	TRBJ2-3	NA	CASSQKRQGSVLDTQYF	TGCGCCAGCAGCCAAAAAAGACAGGGCAGTGTGTTAGATACGCAGTATTTT
TRBV5-8	NA	TRBJ1-4	NA	CASSIGATPLTNEKLFF	TGTGCCAGCAGCATCGGAGCGACACCCCTGACTAATGAAAAACTGTTTTTT
TRBV9	TRBD1	TRBJ1-5	NA	CASSQGGKPNQPQHF	TGTGCCAGCAGTCAGGGGGGGAAGCCCAATCAGCCCCAGCATTTT